Sequencing of this T cell receptor (beta chain) was carried out in a study of shared clonotypes between healthy human individuals. About the study: Each donor's CD8 memory used one plate, CD8 naive two, each CD4 subset three.

This clone was detected a few times. As yet, its antigen is unknown. Overall study results and limits: A few donors had around 5% of their naive CD4 clonotypes in common. Depth was large, yet rarefaction showed that sorted-subset sequencing was incomplete.

Naive CD8 cells comprised CD45RO-negative, CCR7-positively selected cells, excluding terminally differentiated effector memory CD45RA+ cells. Per germline, CDR1 WNHNN and CDR2 SYGVQD (reference sequence). V was cut by 2 bases and J by 10 bases, with 12 bases left in between. The CDR3 is 13 residues long. Per the authors' pipeline: Because ImmunoSEQ provided only junction sequences with no quality scores, the filtering differed. This table comes from immunoSEQ multiplex PCR, and its TCRdb copy is limited to in-frame clones, with some not included. D and trimming were read from the DNA, whereas the V and J calls and clone size are those reported in that table. Among around 2,000,000 clones, about 92% were seen once, and the ten largest hold 1.5% to 2%.

The chain links TRBV10-1 to TRBJ1-5; unclear D gene. Material: naive CD8+ T cells from PBMCs. The sequence derives from a man younger than 30 in good health. Some clones in this sample may be carry-over from other donors' samples. CDR3 coding DNA: TGCGCCAGCAGTGAGACGGTCAAGTCACCCCAGCATTTT. It yields the protein CASSETVKSPQHF.